This entry is about one T cell receptor beta chain. These data originate in a study of T cell changes during pregnancy in multiple sclerosis. The germline V gene has CDR1 MNHEY and CDR2 SMNVEV (reference sequence). V lost 7 bases and J 2 bases, leaving 6 bases between the germline ends. CDR3 length: 11 residues. Only in-frame clones appear in the TCRdb table, and some are missing; sequencing was by immunoSEQ multiplex PCR. Of around 32,000 clones in the sample, 80% to 90% are singletons; the top ten hold 11%. J is TRBJ2-7 and V is TRBV27; no reliable D call. The specimen comprised CD8+ T cells from peripheral blood mononuclear cells, sampled in the third trimester of pregnancy. The TCR comes from a female donor with multiple sclerosis, enrolled in a pregnancy study. In DNA, the CDR3 is TGTGCCAGCATTTTCGCCTACGAGCAGTACTTC. Its protein is CASIFAYEQYF.